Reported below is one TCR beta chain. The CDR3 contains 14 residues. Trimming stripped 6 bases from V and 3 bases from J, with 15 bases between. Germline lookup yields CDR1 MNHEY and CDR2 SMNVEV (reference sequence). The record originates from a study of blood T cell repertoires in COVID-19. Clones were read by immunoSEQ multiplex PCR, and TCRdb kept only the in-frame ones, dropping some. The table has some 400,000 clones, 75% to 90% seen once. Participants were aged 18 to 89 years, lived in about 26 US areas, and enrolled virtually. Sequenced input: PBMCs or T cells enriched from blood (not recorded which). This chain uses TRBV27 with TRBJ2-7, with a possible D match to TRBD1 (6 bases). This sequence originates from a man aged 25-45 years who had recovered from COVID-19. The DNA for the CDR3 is TGTGCCAGCAGGACTCTACCAGGGGACTACGAGCAGTACTTC. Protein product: CASRTLPGDYEQYF.